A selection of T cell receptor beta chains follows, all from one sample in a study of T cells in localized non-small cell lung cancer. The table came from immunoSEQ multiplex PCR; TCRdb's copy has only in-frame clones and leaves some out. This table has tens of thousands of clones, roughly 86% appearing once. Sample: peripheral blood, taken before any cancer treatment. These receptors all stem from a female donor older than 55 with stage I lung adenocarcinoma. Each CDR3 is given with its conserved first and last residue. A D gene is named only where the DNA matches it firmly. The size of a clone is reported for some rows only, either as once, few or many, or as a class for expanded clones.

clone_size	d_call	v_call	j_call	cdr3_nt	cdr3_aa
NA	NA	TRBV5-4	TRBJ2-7	TGTGCCAGCAGCCCGAGGGTCCACACCTACGAGCAGTACTTC	CASSPRVHTYEQYF
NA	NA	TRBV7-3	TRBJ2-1	TGTGCCAGCAGCTTAATACGGGGCTCCTACAATGAGCAGTTCTTC	CASSLIRGSYNEQFF
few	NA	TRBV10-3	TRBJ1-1	TGTGCCATCAGGAAGGGTCCAACCCAGAATGAAGCTTTCTTT	CAIRKGPTQNEAFF
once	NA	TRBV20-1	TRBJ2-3	TGCAGTGCGCCCCAGGGCGGAACGCAGTATTTT	CSAPQGGTQYF
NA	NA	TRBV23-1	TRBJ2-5	TGCGCCAGCAGTCAATCGTCAGAAGAGACCCAGTACTTC	CASSQSSEETQYF
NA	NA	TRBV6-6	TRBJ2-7	TGTGCCAGCAGAAGGGGACAAGCCTACGAGCAGTACTTC	CASRRGQAYEQYF
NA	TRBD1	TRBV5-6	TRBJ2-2	TGTGCCAGCAGCTTGGCGTACAGGGGGCGCACCGGGGAGCTGTTTTTT	CASSLAYRGRTGELFF
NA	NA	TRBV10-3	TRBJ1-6	TGTGCCATCAGTGAGACAGGCTTTAATTCACCCCTCCACTTT	CAISETGFNSPLHF
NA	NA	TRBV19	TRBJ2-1	TGTGCCAGTAGTTCACAGGGAGCCGCCTACAATGAGCAGTTCTTC	CASSSQGAAYNEQFF
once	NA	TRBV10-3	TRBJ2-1	TGTGCCATCAGTTTCTCCGGGACGAACAATGAGCAGTTCTTC	CAISFSGTNNEQFF
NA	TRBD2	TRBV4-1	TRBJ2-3	TGCGCCAGCAGCCAGGGCGGGAGGGCCCCAGATACGCAGTATTTT	CASSQGGRAPDTQYF
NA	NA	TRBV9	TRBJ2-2	TGTGCCAGCAGCGTAAAATCAGTTAGAATCTCCGGGGAGCTGTTTTTT	CASSVKSVRISGELFF
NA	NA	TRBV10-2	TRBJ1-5	TGCGCCAGCAGGTCAGGTTTTAGCAATCAGCCCCAGCATTTT	CASRSGFSNQPQHF
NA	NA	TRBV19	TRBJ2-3	TGTGCCAGTAGTATTTTTGACGCAGATACGCAGTATTTT	CASSIFDADTQYF
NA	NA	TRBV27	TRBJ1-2	TGTGCCAGTTTGTTGGGACACAGCCTCTTC	CASLLGHSLF
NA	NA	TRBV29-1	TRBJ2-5	TGCAGCGTTGAAGGTGTAGTAGGCCAAGGGGAGACCCAGTACTTC	CSVEGVVGQGETQYF
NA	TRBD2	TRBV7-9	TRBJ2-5	TGTGCCAGCAGCCGGTCCGGACCCTTAGCGGGGACCCAGTACTTC	CASSRSGPLAGTQYF
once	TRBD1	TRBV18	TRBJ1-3	TGTGCCAGCTCACCAGGAGGCGGGACAGGGGGAAACACCATATATTTT	CASSPGGGTGGNTIYF
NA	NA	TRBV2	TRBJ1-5	TGTGCCAGCAGTTATAAGACAGGAGGGGTTTTCTCTAGCAATCAGCCCCAGCATTTT	CASSYKTGGVFSSNQPQHF
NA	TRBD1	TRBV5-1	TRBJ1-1	TGCGCCAGCAGCTCAGGGACAGACAACACTGAAGCTTTCTTT	CASSSGTDNTEAFF
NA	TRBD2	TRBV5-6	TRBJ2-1	TGTGCCAGCAGCTCCGGACTAGCGGGACCATTCTACAATGAGCAGTTCTTC	CASSSGLAGPFYNEQFF
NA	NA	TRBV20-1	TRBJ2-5	TGCAGTGTCAGGACTCAAGAGACCCAGTACTTC	CSVRTQETQYF
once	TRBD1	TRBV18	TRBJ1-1	TGTGCCAGCTCCCTCGACAGGGCGAACACTGAAGCTTTCTTT	CASSLDRANTEAFF
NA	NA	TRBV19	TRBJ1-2	TGTGCCAGTAGTATAGGGGATTATGGAGGCTACACCTTC	CASSIGDYGGYTF
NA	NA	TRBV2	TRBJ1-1	TGTGCCAGCAGTCAGATCCAGGGTGAAGCTTTCTTT	CASSQIQGEAFF
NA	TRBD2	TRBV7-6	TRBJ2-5	TGTGCCAGCAGCTTAGGTCTAGCGGGAGACCTCTTACAAGAGACCCAGTACTTC	CASSLGLAGDLLQETQYF
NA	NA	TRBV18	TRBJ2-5	TGTGCCAGCTCACCGAATCAGGGGGGAGAGACCCAGTACTTC	CASSPNQGGETQYF
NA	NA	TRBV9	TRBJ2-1	TGTGCCAGCAGCGTAGTGGCAGGGATAGGTAATGAGCAGTTCTTC	CASSVVAGIGNEQFF
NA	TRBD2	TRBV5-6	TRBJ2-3	TGTGCCAGCAGCTTTAGCGGGGGGCGGGATACGCAGTATTTT	CASSFSGGRDTQYF
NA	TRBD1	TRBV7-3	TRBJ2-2	TGTGCCAGCAGACTCGACAGGGCGGCCGGGGAGCTGTTTTTT	CASRLDRAAGELFF
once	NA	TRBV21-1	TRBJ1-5	TGTGCCAGCAGCAAAGTACCAGGGGGTATAGGCAATCAGCCCCAGCATTTT	CASSKVPGGIGNQPQHF
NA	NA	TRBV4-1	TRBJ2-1	TGCGCCAGCAGCCAAGGGCGGAGCTCCTACAATGAGCAGTTCTTC	CASSQGRSSYNEQFF
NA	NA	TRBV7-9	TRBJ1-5	TGTGCCAGCAGCTTAGAAGGGGGTAATGTCCCCCAGCATTTT	CASSLEGGNVPQHF
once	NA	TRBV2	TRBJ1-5	TGTGCCAGCAGCCCTAAGGACGAAGCTCAGCCCCAGCATTTT	CASSPKDEAQPQHF
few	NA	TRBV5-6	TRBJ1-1	TGTGCCAGCAGCTTGGCCCTTGAAGCTTTCTTT	CASSLALEAFF
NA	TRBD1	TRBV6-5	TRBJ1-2	TGTGCCAGCAGGGACGACAGGGGTAGGGGCTACACCTTC	CASRDDRGRGYTF
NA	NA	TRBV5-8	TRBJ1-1	TGTGCCAGCCCTGTGGCAGGGAACATGAACACTGAAGCTTTCTTT	CASPVAGNMNTEAFF
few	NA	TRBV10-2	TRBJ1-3	TGCGCCAGCGGGACCAACTCTGGAAACACCATATATTTT	CASGTNSGNTIYF
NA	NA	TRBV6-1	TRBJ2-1	TGTGCCAGCAGTGAAACTAGGTTATCTGAGCAGTTCTTC	CASSETRLSEQFF